The rows below give T cell receptor beta chains drawn from one sample of a study of shared clonotypes between healthy human individuals. Sequencing used immunoSEQ multiplex PCR; TCRdb keeps in-frame clones, though not all of them. The top ten hold approximately 25% of the sample, which has around 700,000 clones, 92% seen once. The specimen sequenced was naive CD8+ T cells sorted from blood. The source of these receptors is a man younger than 40 in good health. The CDR3 runs from the conserved cysteine through the conserved F or W. A D gene is named only where the DNA matches it firmly. Clone size, where shown, is once, few, many, or a class for clones that have expanded.

d_call j_call v_call clone_size cdr3_nt cdr3_aa
NA TRBJ1-2 TRBV27 NA TGTGCCAGCAGTCGAACCCGGGCGGGCTATGGCTACACCTTC CASSRTRAGYGYTF
TRBD2 TRBJ2-2 TRBV28 NA TGTGCCAGCAGTTTCCCCACGGTTAGCGGGAGAGGGAGCGGGGAGCTGTTTTTT CASSFPTVSGRGSGELFF
TRBD2 TRBJ2-7 TRBV6-1 NA TGTGCCAGCACCTGGACTAGCGGTGGATCCTACGAGCAGTACTTC CASTWTSGGSYEQYF
NA TRBJ2-2 TRBV29-1 NA TGCAGCGTTGAAAGGCAGAACACCGGGGAGCTGTTTTTT CSVERQNTGELFF
NA TRBJ1-4 TRBV10-2 NA TGCGCCAGCAGAGGCAGGGTTGGGGAAAAACTGTTTTTT CASRGRVGEKLFF
NA TRBJ2-7 TRBV4-3 NA TGCGCCAGCAGCCAAGAATCGAGGCAAGGGGAGCAGTACTTC CASSQESRQGEQYF
TRBD1 TRBJ1-5 TRBV5-6 NA TGTGCCAGCAGCTTCATGACAGGGACTCAGCCCCAGCATTTT CASSFMTGTQPQHF
TRBD1 TRBJ2-1 TRBV7-6 few TGTGCCAGCAGCCTCGGACAGGGCTGGGATGAGCAGTTCTTC CASSLGQGWDEQFF
NA TRBJ2-2 TRBV29-1 few TGCAGCGTTTTCGCGGTTGCCGGGGAGCTGTTTTTT CSVFAVAGELFF
NA TRBJ2-1 TRBV29-1 NA TGCAGCGTTAAGGGTTCTTACAATGAGCAGTTCTTC CSVKGSYNEQFF
TRBD2 TRBJ2-7 TRBV4-1 NA TGCGCCAGCACCTCTAGCGGCCGCGGCGAGCAGTACTTC CASTSSGRGEQYF
TRBD1 TRBJ1-5 TRBV2 NA TGTGCCAGCGGGGACAGTCGTAGTCAGCCCCAGCATTTT CASGDSRSQPQHF
TRBD2 TRBJ2-2 TRBV28 NA TGTGCCAGCAGTCCGCTAGCGGGAGGAACCGGGGAGCTGTTTTTT CASSPLAGGTGELFF
TRBD1 TRBJ2-7 TRBV9 NA TGTGCCAGCAGCGTAGGACAGGGGGCAGGCTACGAGCAGTACTTC CASSVGQGAGYEQYF
NA TRBJ1-1 TRBV11-2 NA TGTGCCAGCAGCTTAGATCAGGAGGGGGGGGCGAACACTGAAGCTTTCTTT CASSLDQEGGANTEAFF
NA TRBJ2-7 TRBV9 NA TGTGCCAGCAGCGTAGCCCCGGGGAGCGCCACCTACGAGCAGTACTTC CASSVAPGSATYEQYF
NA TRBJ2-1 TRBV7-9 once TGTGCCAGCAGAAAATCCTTTGGCAATGAGCAGTTCTTC CASRKSFGNEQFF
NA TRBJ2-6 TRBV7-6 NA TGTGCCAGCAGCTTTGATGCGGTGCCCCACTCTGGGGCCAACGTCCTGACTTTC CASSFDAVPHSGANVLTF
TRBD1 TRBJ1-4 TRBV11-3 NA TGTGCCAGCCCCCGGACAGGGCGGGCAACTAATGAAAAACTGTTTTTT CASPRTGRATNEKLFF
NA TRBJ1-1 TRBV6-5 NA TGTGCCAGCAGTTACTCGACCCGGGGCGCTGAAGCTTTCTTT CASSYSTRGAEAFF
NA TRBJ2-1 TRBV10-1 NA TGCGCCAGCAGTGAGTCGGCCCGGTCCAATGAGCAGTTCTTC CASSESARSNEQFF
NA TRBJ2-2 TRBV27 NA TGTGCCAGCAGTTTTTCAGGGTTAACCGGGGAGCTGTTTTTT CASSFSGLTGELFF
NA TRBJ1-2 TRBV10-2 NA TGCGCCAGCAGTGAGCGGGGGAGTGGCTATGGCTACACCTTC CASSERGSGYGYTF
NA TRBJ2-3 TRBV11-2 NA TGTGCCAGCAGCTTCGAAGATACGCAGTATTTT CASSFEDTQYF
NA TRBJ2-7 TRBV7-6 NA TGTGCCAGCAGCTTAGGTGGGGAGAACTACGAGCAGTACTTC CASSLGGENYEQYF
TRBD1 TRBJ2-2 TRBV7-3 NA TGTGCCAGCAGCTTAACGGGGACAGGGTGGTCCGGGGAGCTGTTTTTT CASSLTGTGWSGELFF
NA TRBJ1-1 TRBV27 NA TGTGCCAGCAGAATCCGGGCGAAAGGTGACACTGAAGCTTTCTTT CASRIRAKGDTEAFF
TRBD1 TRBJ2-2 TRBV2 NA TGTGCCAGCATTAACCGGGACAGGGCGAACACCGGGGAGCTGTTTTTT CASINRDRANTGELFF